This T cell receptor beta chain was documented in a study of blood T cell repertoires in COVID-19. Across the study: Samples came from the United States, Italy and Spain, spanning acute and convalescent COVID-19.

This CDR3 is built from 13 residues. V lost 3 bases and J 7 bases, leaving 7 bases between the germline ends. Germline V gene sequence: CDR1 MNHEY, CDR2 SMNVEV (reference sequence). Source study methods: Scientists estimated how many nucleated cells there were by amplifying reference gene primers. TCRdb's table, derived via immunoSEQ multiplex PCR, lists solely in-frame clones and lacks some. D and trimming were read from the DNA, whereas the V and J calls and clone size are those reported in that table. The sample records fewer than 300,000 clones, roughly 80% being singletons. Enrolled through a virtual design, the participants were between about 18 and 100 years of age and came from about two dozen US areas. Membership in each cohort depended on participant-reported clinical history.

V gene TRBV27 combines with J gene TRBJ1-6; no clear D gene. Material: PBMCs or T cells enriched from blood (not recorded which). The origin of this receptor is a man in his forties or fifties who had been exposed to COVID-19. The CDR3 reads CASSFTLNSPLHF. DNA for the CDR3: TGTGCCAGCAGTTTCACCCTAAATTCACCCCTCCACTTT.